This T cell receptor (beta chain) stems from a study of CD8 T cells in Susac syndrome. A single count supports this clonotype. Sequencing targeted TCR beta in T cells from blood (CD8+ and CD4+). The multiple sclerosis controls were treatment-naive patients with relapsing-remitting disease that was stable or active. Random hexamers served to reverse transcribe about 0.5 to 1 ug RNA. Amplification of the TCR beta CDR3 was carried out by immunoSEQ multiplex PCR, which spanned a total of 54 Vbeta and 13 Jbeta segments. TCRdb passed the immunoSEQ multiplex PCR reads through MiXCR, listing each CDR3 protein once. This table holds some 65,000 distinct CDR3 sequences, approximately 93% found once. The source material was CD8+ T cells from PBMCs. The receptor comes from a human donor with multiple sclerosis.

The CDR3 loop reads CASSSGQGDEQYF. DNA for the CDR3: TGTGCCAGCAGCTCGGGACAGGGGGACGAGCAGTACTTC. The V call is TRBV7-3, the J call TRBJ2-7; TRBD1 matches 11 bases. Germline values: CDR1 SGHTA, CDR2 FQGTGA. The CDR3 is 13 residues long. V gave up 4 bases and J gave up 5 bases; unmatched junction bases: 1.